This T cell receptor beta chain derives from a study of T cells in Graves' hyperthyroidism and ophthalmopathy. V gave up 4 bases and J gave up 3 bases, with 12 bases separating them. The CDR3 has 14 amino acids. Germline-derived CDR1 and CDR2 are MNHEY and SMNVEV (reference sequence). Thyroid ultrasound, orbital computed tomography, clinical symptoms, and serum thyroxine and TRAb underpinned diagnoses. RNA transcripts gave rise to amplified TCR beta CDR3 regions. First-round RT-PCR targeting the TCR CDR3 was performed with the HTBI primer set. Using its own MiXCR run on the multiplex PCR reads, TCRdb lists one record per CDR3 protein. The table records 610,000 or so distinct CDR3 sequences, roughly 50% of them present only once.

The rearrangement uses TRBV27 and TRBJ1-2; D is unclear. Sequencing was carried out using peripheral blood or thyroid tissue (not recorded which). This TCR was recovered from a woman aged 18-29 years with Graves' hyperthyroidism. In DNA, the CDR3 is TGTGCCAGCAGTTCAGCTCGCTTAGACTATGGCTACACCTTC. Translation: CASSSARLDYGYTF.